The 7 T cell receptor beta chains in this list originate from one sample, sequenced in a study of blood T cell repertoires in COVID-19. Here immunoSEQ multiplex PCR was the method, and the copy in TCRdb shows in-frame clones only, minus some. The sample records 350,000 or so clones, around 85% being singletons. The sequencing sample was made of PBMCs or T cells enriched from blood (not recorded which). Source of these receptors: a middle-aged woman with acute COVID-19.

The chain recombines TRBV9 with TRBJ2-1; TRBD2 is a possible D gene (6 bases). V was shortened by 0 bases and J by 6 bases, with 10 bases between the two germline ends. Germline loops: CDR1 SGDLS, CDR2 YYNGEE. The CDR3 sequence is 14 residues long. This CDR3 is CASSVDGGFNEQFF. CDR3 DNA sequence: TGTGCCAGCAGCGTAGACGGGGGATTCAATGAGCAGTTCTTC.

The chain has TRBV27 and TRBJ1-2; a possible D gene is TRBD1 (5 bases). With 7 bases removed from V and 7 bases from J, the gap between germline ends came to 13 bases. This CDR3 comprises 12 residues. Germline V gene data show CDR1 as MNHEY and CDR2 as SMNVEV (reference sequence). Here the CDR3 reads CASKMTAGGYTF. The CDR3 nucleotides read TGTGCCAGCAAAATGACAGCGGGTGGCTACACCTTC.

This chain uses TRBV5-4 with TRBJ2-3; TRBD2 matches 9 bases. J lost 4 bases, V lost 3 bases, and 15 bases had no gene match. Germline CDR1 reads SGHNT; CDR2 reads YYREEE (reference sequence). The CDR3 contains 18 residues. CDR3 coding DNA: TGTGCCAGCAGCTCTGCGGGACTAGCTGGTGAGGGCGCAGATACGCAGTATTTT. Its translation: CASSSAGLAGEGADTQYF.

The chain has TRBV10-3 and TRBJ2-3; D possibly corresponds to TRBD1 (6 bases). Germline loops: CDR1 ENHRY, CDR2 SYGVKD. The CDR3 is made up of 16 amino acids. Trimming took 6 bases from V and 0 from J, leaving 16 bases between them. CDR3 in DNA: TGTGCCATCAGCGTAACAGGGTTGGGCAGCACAGATACGCAGTATTTT. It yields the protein CAISVTGLGSTDTQYF.

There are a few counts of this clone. CDR3 nucleotide sequence: TGCGCCAGCAGGGGACAGGTGGCTGGCTACACCTTC. This sequence encodes CASRGQVAGYTF. This chain connects TRBV10-2 to TRBJ1-2, with 8 bases identical to TRBD1. Germline trimming cut 6 bases from V and 7 bases from J; bases unmatched to any gene: 4. CDR1 is WSHSY, CDR2 SAAADI, per germline. The CDR3 is made up of 12 amino acids.

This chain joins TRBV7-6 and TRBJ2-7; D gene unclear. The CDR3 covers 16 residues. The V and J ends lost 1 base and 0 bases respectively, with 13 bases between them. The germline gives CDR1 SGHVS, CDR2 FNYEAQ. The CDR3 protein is CASSLEAVSSSYEQYF. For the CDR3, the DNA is TGTGCCAGCAGCTTAGAGGCGGTTTCTAGCTCCTACGAGCAGTACTTC.

The CDR3 is CASTPGQRLRENTEAFF. The CDR3 region has the DNA TGTGCCAGTACGCCGGGACAGAGGTTAAGGGAGAACACTGAAGCTTTCTTT. The J gene is TRBJ1-1, the V gene TRBV19, with 7 bases that match TRBD1. The V and J ends lost 7 bases and 1 base, in that order; junction bases with no gene match: 15. This CDR3 is 17 amino acids long. CDR1 is LNHDA, CDR2 SQIVND, per germline (reference sequence).